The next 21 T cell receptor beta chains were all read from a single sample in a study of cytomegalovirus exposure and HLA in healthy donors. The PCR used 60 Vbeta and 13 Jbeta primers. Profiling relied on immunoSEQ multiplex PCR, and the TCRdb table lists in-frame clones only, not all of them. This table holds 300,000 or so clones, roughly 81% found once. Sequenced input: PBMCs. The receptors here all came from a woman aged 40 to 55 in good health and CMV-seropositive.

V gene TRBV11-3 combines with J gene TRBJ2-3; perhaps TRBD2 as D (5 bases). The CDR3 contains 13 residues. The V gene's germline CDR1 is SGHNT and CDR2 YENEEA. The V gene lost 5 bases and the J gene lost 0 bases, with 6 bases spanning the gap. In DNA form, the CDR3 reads TGTGCCAGCAGCGAGGGAAGCACAGATACGCAGTATTTT. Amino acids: CASSEGSTDTQYF.

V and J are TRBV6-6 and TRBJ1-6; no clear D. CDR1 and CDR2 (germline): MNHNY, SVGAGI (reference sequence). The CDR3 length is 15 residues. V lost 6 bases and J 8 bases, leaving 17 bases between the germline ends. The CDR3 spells CASSVGSGSHSPLHF. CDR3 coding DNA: TGTGCCAGCAGCGTCGGCTCCGGGAGTCATTCACCCCTCCACTTT.

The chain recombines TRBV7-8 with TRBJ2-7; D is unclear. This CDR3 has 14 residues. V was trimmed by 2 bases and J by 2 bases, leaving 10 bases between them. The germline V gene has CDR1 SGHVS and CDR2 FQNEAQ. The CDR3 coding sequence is TGTGCCAGCAGCTTACCCGGTCTGCCCTACGAGCAGTACTTC. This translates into CASSLPGLPYEQYF.

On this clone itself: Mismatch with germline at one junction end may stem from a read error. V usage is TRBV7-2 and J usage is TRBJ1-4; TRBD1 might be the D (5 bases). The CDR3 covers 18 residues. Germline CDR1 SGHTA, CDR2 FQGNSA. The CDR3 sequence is CASGFGLGSGVANEKLFF. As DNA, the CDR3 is TGTGCCAGCGGCTTCGGCCTCGGCTCGGGGGTAGCTAATGAAAAACTGTTTTTT.

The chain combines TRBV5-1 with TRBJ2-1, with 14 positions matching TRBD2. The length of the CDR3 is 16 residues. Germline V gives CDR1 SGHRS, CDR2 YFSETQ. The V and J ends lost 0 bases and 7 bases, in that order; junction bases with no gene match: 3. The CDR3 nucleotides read TGCGCCAGCAGCTTGGGACTAGCGGGAGGGGAGAATGAGCAGTTCTTC. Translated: CASSLGLAGGENEQFF. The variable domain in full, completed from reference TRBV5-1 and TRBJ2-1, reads KAGVTQTPRYLIKTRGQQVTLSCSPISGHRSVSWYQQTPGQGLQFLFEYFSETQRNKGNFPGRFSGRQFSNSRSEMNVSTLELGDSALYLCASSLGLAGGENEQFFGPGTRLTVL.

CDR3 sequence: CASSLAPQDNSPLHF. The CDR3 nucleotides are TGCGCCAGCAGCTTGGCCCCACAGGATAATTCACCCCTCCACTTT. This chain joins TRBV5-1 and TRBJ1-6; a possible D gene is TRBD1 (5 bases). The CDR3 runs 15 residues. V gave up 0 bases and J gave up 5 bases, with 9 bases separating them. From germline, CDR1 is SGHRS and CDR2 YFSETQ.

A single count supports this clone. CDR3 sequence: CASSQESSSGTLGAKNIQYF. Here the CDR3 DNA reads TGCGCCAGCAGCCAAGAGAGCTCCAGCGGGACCCTAGGCGCCAAAAACATTCAGTACTTC. The chain joins TRBV4-3 to TRBJ2-4, with TRBD2 matching over 7 bases. The germline gives CDR1 LGHNA, CDR2 YSLEER. This CDR3 has 20 amino acids. V was clipped by 0 bases and J by 1 base; unmatched bases: 15.

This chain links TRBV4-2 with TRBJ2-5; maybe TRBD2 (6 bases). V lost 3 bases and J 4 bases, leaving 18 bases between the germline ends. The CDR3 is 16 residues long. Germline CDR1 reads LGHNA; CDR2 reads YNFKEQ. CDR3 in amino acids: CASSQEPNGGRETQYF. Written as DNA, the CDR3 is TGTGCCAGCAGCCAGGAACCCAACGGAGGGAGAGAGACCCAGTACTTC.

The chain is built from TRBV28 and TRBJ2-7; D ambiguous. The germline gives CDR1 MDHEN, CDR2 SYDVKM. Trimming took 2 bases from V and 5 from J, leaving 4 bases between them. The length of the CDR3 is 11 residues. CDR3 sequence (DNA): TGTGCCAGCAGTTTACGAGACGAGCAGTACTTC. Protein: CASSLRDEQYF.

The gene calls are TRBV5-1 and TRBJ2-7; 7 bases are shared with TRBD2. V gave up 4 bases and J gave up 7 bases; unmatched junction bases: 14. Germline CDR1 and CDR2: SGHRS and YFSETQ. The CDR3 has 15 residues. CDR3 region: CASSGRLATAGEQYF. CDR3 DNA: TGCGCCAGCAGCGGGAGACTAGCTACCGCTGGAGAGCAGTACTTC.

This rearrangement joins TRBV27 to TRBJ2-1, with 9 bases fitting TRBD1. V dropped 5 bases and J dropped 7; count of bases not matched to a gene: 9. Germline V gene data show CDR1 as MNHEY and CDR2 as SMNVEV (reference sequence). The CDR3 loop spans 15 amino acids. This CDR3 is CASSIPGQGWNEQFF. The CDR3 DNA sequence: TGTGCCAGCAGTATCCCGGGACAGGGATGGAATGAGCAGTTCTTC.

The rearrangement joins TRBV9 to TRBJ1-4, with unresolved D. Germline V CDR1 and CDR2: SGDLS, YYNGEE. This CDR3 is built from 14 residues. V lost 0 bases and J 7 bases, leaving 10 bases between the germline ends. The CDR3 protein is CASSVAGEGEKLFF. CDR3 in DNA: TGTGCCAGCAGCGTAGCCGGGGAGGGTGAAAAACTGTTTTTT.

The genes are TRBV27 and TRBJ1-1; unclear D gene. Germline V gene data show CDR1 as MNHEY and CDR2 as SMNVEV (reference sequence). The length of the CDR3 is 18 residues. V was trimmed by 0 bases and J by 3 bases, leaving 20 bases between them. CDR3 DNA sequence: TGTGCCAGCAGTTTATCCCTACGGGGAGGGAGGAAGGACACTGAAGCTTTCTTT. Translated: CASSLSLRGGRKDTEAFF.

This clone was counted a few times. This CDR3 is CASSPGGGSGVNEQFF. DNA for the CDR3: TGTGCCAGCAGCCCGGGGGGTGGGAGCGGTGTAAATGAGCAGTTCTTC. The chain is built from TRBV7-3 and TRBJ2-1, with TRBD2 matching 7 bases. The ends lost 5 bases at V and 7 bases at J; junction bases unmatched: 14. The CDR3 is 16 residues long. Germline-derived CDR1 and CDR2 are SGHTA and FQGTGA.

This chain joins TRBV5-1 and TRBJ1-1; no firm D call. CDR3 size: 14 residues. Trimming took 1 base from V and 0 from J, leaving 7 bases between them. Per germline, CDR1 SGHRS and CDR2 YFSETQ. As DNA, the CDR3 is TGCGCCAGCAGCTTGCTAGGTGTGAACACTGAAGCTTTCTTT. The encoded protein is CASSLLGVNTEAFF.

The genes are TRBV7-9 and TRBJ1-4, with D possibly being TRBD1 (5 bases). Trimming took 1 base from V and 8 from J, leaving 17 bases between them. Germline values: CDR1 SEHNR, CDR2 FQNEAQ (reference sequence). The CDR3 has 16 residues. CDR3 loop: CASSLDGSRVGEKLFF. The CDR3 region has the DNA TGTGCCAGCAGCTTAGACGGAAGCAGGGTCGGCGAAAAACTGTTTTTT.

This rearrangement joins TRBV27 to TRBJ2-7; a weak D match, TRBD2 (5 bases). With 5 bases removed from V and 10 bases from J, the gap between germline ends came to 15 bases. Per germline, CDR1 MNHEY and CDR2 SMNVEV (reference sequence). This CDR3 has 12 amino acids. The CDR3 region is CASSPGSSVQYF. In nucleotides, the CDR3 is TGTGCCAGCAGTCCGGGTAGTAGCGTTCAGTACTTC.

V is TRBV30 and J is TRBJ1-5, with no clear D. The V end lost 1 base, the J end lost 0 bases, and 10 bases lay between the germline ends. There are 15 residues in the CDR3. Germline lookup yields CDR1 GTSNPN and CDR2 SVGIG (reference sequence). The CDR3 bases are TGTGCCTGGAGTGGGCCCGGGGTTAGCAATCAGCCCCAGCATTTT. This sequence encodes CAWSGPGVSNQPQHF.

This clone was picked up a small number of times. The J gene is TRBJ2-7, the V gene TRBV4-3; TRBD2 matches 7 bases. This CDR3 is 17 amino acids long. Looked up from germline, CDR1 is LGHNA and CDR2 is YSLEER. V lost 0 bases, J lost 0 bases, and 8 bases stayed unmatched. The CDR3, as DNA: TGCGCCAGCAGCCAAGAAACAGCGGGACGACACTCCTACGAGCAGTACTTC. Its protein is CASSQETAGRHSYEQYF.

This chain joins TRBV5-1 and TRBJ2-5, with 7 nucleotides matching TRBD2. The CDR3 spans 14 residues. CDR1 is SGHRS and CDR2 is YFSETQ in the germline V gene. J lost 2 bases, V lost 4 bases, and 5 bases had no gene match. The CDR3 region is CASSPASGQETQYF. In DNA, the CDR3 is TGCGCCAGCAGCCCGGCTAGCGGTCAAGAGACCCAGTACTTC.

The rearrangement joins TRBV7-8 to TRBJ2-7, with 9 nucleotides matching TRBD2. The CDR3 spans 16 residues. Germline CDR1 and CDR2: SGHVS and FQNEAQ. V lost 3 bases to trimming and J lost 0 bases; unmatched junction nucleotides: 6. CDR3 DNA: TGTGCCAGCAGCTTGACAGCGGGAGGAGCCTCCTACGAGCAGTACTTC. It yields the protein CASSLTAGGASYEQYF.